This entry lists 24 T cell receptor beta chains sequenced from one sample in a study of neurological immune-mediated disorders. TCRdb reanalysed the 5' RACE reads using MiXCR and keeps one entry per CDR3 protein. The sample has roughly 30,000 distinct CDR3 sequences; more than 6.5% are singletons. Sequencing input: PBMCs. These receptors originate from a woman between 50 and 59 years old in good health.

Ten or more counts support this clonotype. The chain has TRBV28 and TRBJ2-5, with 9 bases identical to TRBD1. V lost 10 bases to trimming and J lost 0 bases; unmatched junction nucleotides: 3. The CDR3 contains 13 residues. CDR1 is MDHEN, CDR2 SYDVKM, per germline. The CDR3 DNA is TGTGCCACACAGGGGGCCCACCAAGAGACCCAGTACTTC. This codes for CATQGAHQETQYF.

Many counts were recorded for this clonotype. V is TRBV6-5 and J is TRBJ1-2; 7 nucleotides agree with TRBD1. Germline CDR1 reads MNHEY; CDR2 reads SVGAGI. With V trimmed by 1 base and J by 8 bases, 13 bases remained unmatched. The CDR3 runs 16 residues. The CDR3 sequence: CASSYYLRQGGSGYTF. The CDR3 DNA sequence: TGTGCCAGCAGTTACTACCTCCGGCAGGGGGGGAGCGGCTACACCTTC.

The sample holds many counts of this clonotype. The V gene is TRBV7-2, the J gene TRBJ2-7; D is uncertain. Germline V lookup: CDR1 SGHTA, CDR2 FQGNSA. Between the trimmed V and J ends, which lost 4 bases and 0 bases, there was a span of 10 bases. The CDR3 loop spans 14 amino acids. The DNA of the CDR3 is TGTGCCAGCAGCTCAGCCAGACCCTCCTACGAGCAGTACTTC. Protein product: CASSSARPSYEQYF.

This clonotype was counted many times. This chain uses TRBV7-2 with TRBJ2-7; tentative D call: TRBD1 (6 bases). The germline V gene encodes CDR1 SGHTA and CDR2 FQGNSA. V lost 0 bases to trimming and J lost 0 bases, with 12 bases between them. The CDR3 is made up of 16 amino acids. Written as DNA, the CDR3 is TGTGCCAGCAGCTTAGCGACAGGAATGAGCTCCTACGAGCAGTACTTC. Translation gives CASSLATGMSSYEQYF.

By share of the sample, this clonotype is medium-sized. V gene TRBV5-5 combines with J gene TRBJ2-1, with D maybe TRBD2 (6 bases). The CDR3 extends over 13 amino acids. The V gene's germline CDR1 is SGHKS and CDR2 YYEKEE (reference sequence). V lost 4 bases and J 9 bases, leaving 14 bases between the germline ends. CDR3: CASSDRGRSEQFF. In DNA, the CDR3 is TGTGCCAGCAGCGACCGAGGGAGGAGTGAGCAGTTCTTC. Filled out from reference TRBV5-5 and TRBJ2-1, the complete variable domain reads DAGVTQSPTHLIKTRGQQVTLRCSPISGHKSVSWYQQVLGQGPQFIFQYYEKEERGRGNFPDRFSARQFPNYSSELNVNALLLGDSALYLCASSDRGRSEQFFGPGTRLTVL.

This clonotype was counted many times. The J gene is TRBJ2-4, the V gene TRBV7-9; possible D gene TRBD2, 7 bases. Trimming cost V 5 bases and J 6 bases, with 17 bases left between them. The germline V gene encodes CDR1 SEHNR and CDR2 FQNEAQ (reference sequence). The CDR3 runs 15 residues. The CDR3 region is CASSPRGGVSNIQYF. In nucleotides, the CDR3 is TGTGCCAGCAGCCCTAGGGGGGGAGTTTCAAACATTCAGTACTTC.

At least ten counts were recorded for this clonotype. This chain joins TRBV4-1 and TRBJ2-7, with D unclear. Trimming stripped 5 bases from V and 7 bases from J, with 15 bases between. The CDR3 covers 13 residues. Germline CDR1 reads MGHRA; CDR2 reads YSYEKL. CDR3 coding DNA: TGCGCCAGCAGCTTGGTGTGGCTTAGGGAGCAGTACTTC. It is translated as CASSLVWLREQYF.

This rearrangement joins TRBV7-6 to TRBJ1-2; D ambiguous. Germline V CDR1 and CDR2: SGHVS, FNYEAQ. The CDR3 loop spans 17 amino acids. V dropped 1 base and J dropped 6 bases, with 21 bases sitting between them. The DNA for the CDR3 is TGTGCCAGCAGCTTAGACCCCCAACTTCGGGGAAGAGATGGCTACACCTTC. It is translated as CASSLDPQLRGRDGYTF.

This clonotype has a handful of counts. V gene TRBV11-1 combines with J gene TRBJ1-3, with D uncertain. Germline-derived CDR1 and CDR2 are SGHAT and FQDESV (reference sequence). CDR3 length equals 14 residues. The V and J ends lost 6 bases and 0 bases respectively, with 9 bases between them. The CDR3 DNA reads as TGTGCCAGCAGTTCACGACACTCTGGAAACACCATATATTTT. Amino acid sequence: CASSSRHSGNTIYF.

This clonotype was counted many times. The chain has TRBV10-3 and TRBJ2-5; possibly TRBD1 or TRBD2 for D (5 bases each). The CDR3 consists of 13 residues. Trimming pared 5 bases from V and 5 bases from J, leaving 12 bases between. Germline lookup yields CDR1 ENHRY and CDR2 SYGVKD. The chain's CDR3 is CAISRGAGETQYF. The CDR3 DNA reads as TGTGCCATCAGTCGAGGGGCCGGTGAGACCCAGTACTTC.

This clonotype was detected ten times or more. The chain is built from TRBV20-1 and TRBJ2-3; D unresolved. Trimming stripped 0 bases from V and 4 bases from J, with 8 bases between. CDR3 size: 13 residues. The V gene's germline CDR1 is DFQATT and CDR2 SNEGSKA (reference sequence). The CDR3 region is CSARESTPDTQYF. As DNA, the CDR3 is TGCAGTGCTAGAGAGTCAACTCCAGATACGCAGTATTTT.

This clonotype was seen repeatedly, ten times or more. V usage is TRBV20-1 and J usage is TRBJ1-1; a possible D gene is TRBD1 (5 bases). With 5 bases removed from V and 7 bases from J, the gap between germline ends came to 14 bases. This CDR3 has 12 residues. In germline, CDR1 is DFQATT, CDR2 SNEGSKA (reference sequence). CDR3 sequence (DNA): TGCAGTGCTGGTAAGGGGCCGGGTGAAGCTTTCTTT. Its translation is CSAGKGPGEAFF.

V is TRBV7-3 and J is TRBJ2-1, with D tentatively TRBD2 (5 bases). V was clipped by 6 bases and J by 7 bases, with 13 bases between them. In germline, CDR1 is SGHTA, CDR2 FQGTGA. The CDR3 is 13 amino acids. The CDR3 spells CASSRTRTNEQFF. Written as DNA, the CDR3 is TGTGCCAGCAGTCGTACTAGGACTAATGAGCAGTTCTTC. Combining the CDR3 with reference TRBV7-3 and TRBJ2-1 gives the whole variable domain GAGVSQTPSNKVTEKGKYVELRCDPISGHTALYWYRQSLGQGPEFLIYFQGTGAADDSGLPNDRFFAVRPEGSVSTLKIQRTERGDSAVYLCASSRTRTNEQFFGPGTRLTVL.

This clonotype was seen ten or more times. The chain couples TRBV5-5 to TRBJ1-6; D might be TRBD1 (6 bases). Trimming cost V 2 bases and J 8 bases, with 23 bases left between them. This CDR3 has 18 residues. The germline gives CDR1 SGHKS, CDR2 YYEKEE (reference sequence). CDR3: CASSLFSPGGAGYSPLHF. The CDR3 DNA reads TGTGCCAGCAGCTTATTTTCACCGGGGGGCGCGGGGTATTCACCCCTCCACTTT.

This clonotype showed up many times. The chain carries TRBV27 and TRBJ2-5; 9 positions match TRBD2. The CDR3 has 16 amino acids. Germline-derived CDR1 and CDR2 are MNHEY and SMNVEV (reference sequence). With 3 bases clipped from V and 2 bases from J, the junction kept 7 bases outside the gene matches. The CDR3 DNA reads as TGTGCCAGCAGTTTGATTGGCGGGAGGGATCAAGAGACCCAGTACTTC. Amino acid sequence: CASSLIGGRDQETQYF.

This clonotype was detected ten times or more. The chain employs TRBV2 and TRBJ1-1, with a tentative D call TRBD1 (5 bases). Deletions cut 8 bases from V and 1 base from J, with 17 bases between. In germline, CDR1 is SNHLY, CDR2 FYNNEI. This CDR3 region has 15 residues. The CDR3 DNA reads as TGTGCCAGCCCCCCCAACGGGCAGGGGAACACTGAAGCTTTCTTT. Protein sequence: CASPPNGQGNTEAFF.

The V and J genes are TRBV28 and TRBJ1-4, with D unclear. Germline V gives CDR1 MDHEN, CDR2 SYDVKM. V lost 7 bases and J 8 bases, leaving 14 bases between the germline ends. The CDR3 is 13 amino acids. Written as DNA, the CDR3 is TGTGCCAGCATGGGCCAACGGTGGGAAAAACTGTTTTTT. The encoded protein is CASMGQRWEKLFF. The full variable domain, in which reference TRBV28 and TRBJ1-4 provide the parts outside the CDR3, is DVKVTQSSRYLVKRTGEKVFLECVQDMDHENMFWYRQDPGLGLRLIYFSYDVKMKEKGDIPEGYSVSREKKERFSLILESASTNQTSMYLCASMGQRWEKLFFGSGTQLSVL.

This clonotype was observed many times. This sequence joins TRBV5-1 and TRBJ2-7; 7 bases line up with TRBD1. This CDR3 has 15 amino acids. Trimming removed 5 bases from V and 2 bases from J; junction bases left unmatched: 10. The germline gives CDR1 SGHRS, CDR2 YFSETQ. CDR3 nucleotide sequence: TGCGCCAGCAGGCCCCCCGGGACAGCCACCTACGAGCAGTACTTC. Protein product: CASRPPGTATYEQYF.

This clonotype was detected ten times or more. The J gene is TRBJ2-7, the V gene TRBV28, with a weak D call TRBD1 (5 bases). Per the germline V gene, CDR1 is MDHEN and CDR2 is SYDVKM. The CDR3 extends over 14 amino acids. Trimming removed 6 bases from V and 6 bases from J, with 18 bases in between. The CDR3 DNA reads TGTGCCAGCAGCCCCGGACATCTCACCTCCGAGCAGTACTTC. Protein: CASSPGHLTSEQYF.

This clonotype was seen repeatedly, ten times or more. V usage is TRBV5-1 and J usage is TRBJ2-5; D call uncertain. V was pared by 7 bases and J by 3 bases, with 10 bases between. This CDR3 contains 12 residues. CDR1 is SGHRS and CDR2 is YFSETQ in the germline V gene. The CDR3 sequence is CASGLGKETQYF. Here the CDR3 DNA reads TGCGCCAGCGGGCTAGGGAAAGAGACCCAGTACTTC.

This clonotype was found many times. The V and J genes are TRBV12-3 or TRBV12-4 and TRBJ1-4, with 9 bases lining up with TRBD1. CDR3 size: 14 residues. V lost 6 bases, J lost 8 bases, and 7 bases stayed unmatched. CDR3: CASRPGQGREKLFF. DNA of the CDR3: TGTGCCAGCAGACCGGGACAGGGAAGGGAAAAACTGTTTTTT.

The J gene is TRBJ2-3, the V gene TRBV6-1; D remains ambiguous. V lost 6 bases and J 2 bases, leaving 18 bases between the germline ends. The V gene's germline CDR1 is MNHNS and CDR2 SASEGT. The CDR3 sequence is 16 residues long. The CDR3 is CASRQTSGFTTDTQYF. The DNA of the CDR3 is TGTGCCAGCAGGCAAACATCTGGTTTTACCACAGATACGCAGTATTTT.

This clonotype is termed medium-sized. This sequence joins TRBV7-2 and TRBJ2-1; 11 nucleotides agree with TRBD2. This CDR3 has 16 amino acids. Trimming cost V 5 bases and J 5 bases; bases outside gene matches: 8. Germline V gene data show CDR1 as SGHTA and CDR2 as FQGNSA. Written as DNA, the CDR3 is TGTGCCAGCAGCAGGTCTAGCGGGGGGCTGGACAATGAGCAGTTCTTC. It yields the protein CASSRSSGGLDNEQFF. Using reference TRBV7-2 and TRBJ2-1 for the parts outside the CDR3, the full variable domain is GAGVSQSPSNKVTEKGKDVELRCDPISGHTALYWYRQSLGQGLEFLIYFQGNSAPDKSGLPSDRFSAERTGGSVSTLTIQRTQQEDSAVYLCASSRSSGGLDNEQFFGPGTRLTVL.

This clonotype appeared many times. The chain joins TRBV5-5 to TRBJ1-1; no clear D gene. Germline V lookup: CDR1 SGHKS, CDR2 YYEKEE (reference sequence). The CDR3 sequence is 13 residues long. Trimming left V 4 bases short and J 8 bases short, with 15 bases between. Here the CDR3 DNA reads TGTGCCAGCAGCCCGGTGGTACTCCCGGAAGCTTTCTTT. Encoded protein: CASSPVVLPEAFF.